This T cell receptor (beta chain) was identified during a study of blood T cell repertoires in COVID-19 (dated by TCRdb to the early 2020s). About the full investigation: The collaborator samples originated in the United States, Italy and Spain and spanned the acute and convalescent phases of COVID-19. The dataset comprised deeply sampled blood TCRbeta repertoires from subjects exposed to, actively infected with, or recovered from COVID-19. HLA class I and class II types, where available, came from metadata supplied by the sample provider rather than from assay-based typing. The samples were drawn from the first 160 participants of the ongoing ImmuneRACE study and from about 1,200 subjects provided by 6 global collaborators. The material from the prospective study consisted of cDNA or gDNA derived from T cells, B-cell-depleted T cells, or PBMCs. Nearly every sample came with metadata listing a de-identified subject ID, COVID-19 status, age in years and sex. The repertoires were made available in a free public database intended to serve as a resource for research on the immune response to SARS-CoV-2. Study-wide conclusions, independent of this receptor: The amount of clinical and demographic metadata varied by source and participant and was provided uncurated.

Details on this clone: The antigen it binds to is not known. No per-base quality is available; no much larger clone lies one base away.

TCRbeta CDR3 regions were amplified from genomic DNA using the immunoSEQ Assay, a bias-controlled multiplex PCR. The authors' analysis ran thus. Within the assay, amplification of reference gene primers was used to estimate how many nucleated cells each sample contained. Sequence reads were collapsed and filtered to measure the absolute abundance of every unique TCRbeta CDR3 rearrangement. Productive Simpson clonality was computed per sample as the square root of Simpson's diversity index over productive rearrangements. Sourced from immuneACCESS, this table was stored by TCRdb with only in-frame sequences that have V and J called. A share of the clones is absent; for the studies checked, an unresolved V gene accounts for under half, and the remainder has no known explanation. Clone size and V and J calls were adopted from that table, with D and trimming inferred from the DNA. The sample table shows 150,000 to 200,000 clones, and more than 80% are seen once. Around 9.9% of the sample is taken by the ten largest.

Collaborating institutions collected whole blood in K2EDTA tubes following their own protocols. For TCRbeta analysis, collaborators shipped samples in one of three forms: frozen whole blood, isolated PBMCs, or DNA extracted from either of those sample types. From V the trimming removes 3 bases and from J it removes 6 bases, while the gene matches leave 5 bases of the junction unaccounted for. The CDR3 sequence holds 14 residues, the cysteine and phenylalanine included. Of all the DNA, just the CDR3 is kept, 42 bases in frame from base 1. The germline V gene (reference sequence) sets CDR1 to LNHDA and CDR2 to SQIVND.

The material sequenced was peripheral blood. The receptor comes from a human donor in a cohort sampled during active COVID-19. The rearrangement joined TRBV19 to TRBJ2-3; 8 nucleotides in the junction match TRBD1. The nucleotide sequence is TGTGCCAGTAGTATTGACAGGGGTACGGATACGCAGTATTTT. Its coded protein is CASSIDRGTDTQYF.